The present TCR beta chain was sequenced within a study of T cell therapy after organ transplantation. Turning to the study itself: Therapy products were autologous CMV-specific T cells, peptide-expanded for two to three weeks. Patients received a median of 1.92 x 10^8 CMV-specific T cells over 2 to 6 infusions.

Of note for this clone: The antigen is unknown.

The germline V gene encodes CDR1 DFQATT and CDR2 SNEGSKA (reference sequence). V was cut by 6 bases and J by 0 bases, with 5 bases left in between. The CDR3 runs 11 residues. The time point was: 20-29 weeks after completion of therapy. TCRdb's table, derived via immunoSEQ multiplex PCR, lists solely in-frame clones and lacks some. The sample has about 20,000 clones, 84% seen once. The chain carries TRBV20-1 and TRBJ2-5, with D unresolved. The source was CD8+ T cells from blood, collected after autologous CMV-specific T cell therapy. The receptor comes from a human patient who had received a solid organ transplant and had CMV disease. Some T cells may trace back to the graft donor. The CDR3: CSAPNQETQYF. The DNA for the CDR3 is TGCAGTGCCCCGAACCAAGAGACCCAGTACTTC.